These 27 T cell receptor beta chains originate from one sample sequenced in a study of T cell responses to AZD1222 COVID-19 vaccine. TCRdb's copy holds only in-frame clones and misses some; the assay was immunoSEQ multiplex PCR. The table includes about 100,000 clones, roughly nine tenths detected once. The sample here was peripheral blood, taken on day 0 of AZD1222 vaccination. Receptors originate from an adult in good health.

The chain is built from TRBV7-3 and TRBJ1-2, with TRBD1 identical over 9 bases. V dropped 5 bases and J dropped 6; count of bases not matched to a gene: 7. CDR1 and CDR2 (germline): SGHTA, FQGTGA. The CDR3 length is 14 residues. The CDR3 sequence is CASSTLTGGDGYTF. Written as DNA, the CDR3 is TGTGCCAGCAGCACCCTTACAGGGGGCGATGGCTACACCTTC.

This chain joins TRBV7-2 and TRBJ2-7; 13 bases agree with TRBD2. The CDR3 extends over 15 amino acids. From germline, CDR1 is SGHTA and CDR2 FQGNSA. V lost 5 bases, J lost 6 bases, and 7 bases stayed unmatched. The DNA for the CDR3 is TGTGCCAGCAGCCCACTAGCGGGAGGGGTCGTCGAGCAGTACTTC. It yields the protein CASSPLAGGVVEQYF.

This chain connects TRBV5-5 to TRBJ2-3; TRBD2 aligns across 8 bases. The CDR3 is 15 residues long. V was clipped by 4 bases and J by 3 bases; unmatched bases: 7. CDR1 and CDR2 (germline): SGHKS, YYEKEE (reference sequence). CDR3: CASSPREAGTDTQYF. CDR3 nucleotides: TGTGCCAGCAGCCCGCGGGAGGCCGGGACAGATACGCAGTATTTT.

V usage is TRBV5-4 and J usage is TRBJ2-5, with 11 nucleotides matching TRBD2. V trimming: 1 base; J trimming: 1 base; junction bases outside the gene matches: 0. The CDR3 length is 15 residues. Germline V CDR1 and CDR2: SGHNT, YYREEE (reference sequence). The CDR3 sequence is CASSLTSGGQETQYF. For the CDR3, the DNA is TGTGCCAGCAGCTTGACTAGCGGGGGCCAAGAGACCCAGTACTTC. The complete variable domain, with remaining parts taken from reference TRBV5-4 and TRBJ2-5, reads ETGVTQSPTHLIKTRGQQVTLRCSSQSGHNTVSWYQQALGQGPQFIFQYYREEENGRGNFPPRFSGLQFPNYSSELNVNALELDDSALYLCASSLTSGGQETQYFGPGTRLLVL.

The chain is built from TRBV28 and TRBJ2-2; 8 bases are shared with TRBD1. The V and J ends lost 3 bases and 5 bases, in that order; junction bases with no gene match: 8. The germline V gene encodes CDR1 MDHEN and CDR2 SYDVKM. The CDR3 spans 16 residues. CDR3 bases: TGTGCCAGCAGTTTTGTGCAGGGGGCTTGGACCGGGGAGCTGTTTTTT. It encodes CASSFVQGAWTGELFF.

V is TRBV7-2 and J is TRBJ1-2; TRBD1 matches at 7 bases. The CDR3 spans 14 residues. Germline-derived CDR1 and CDR2 are SGHTA and FQGNSA. Unmatched junction bases numbered 7, after V lost 1 base and J lost 8 bases. The DNA of the CDR3 is TGTGCCAGCAGCTTAGGACAGGGTCTCTCGGGCTACACCTTC. Translation: CASSLGQGLSGYTF.

The chain combines TRBV7-2 with TRBJ1-2, with D hard to call. Germline CDR1 SGHTA, CDR2 FQGNSA. The length of the CDR3 is 13 residues. V lost 5 bases and J 8 bases, leaving 15 bases between the germline ends. CDR3 region: CASSATGRIGYTF. The CDR3 DNA sequence: TGTGCCAGCAGCGCGACCGGGAGAATCGGCTACACCTTC. Drawing the rest from reference TRBV7-2 and TRBJ1-2, the complete variable domain is GAGVSQSPSNKVTEKGKDVELRCDPISGHTALYWYRQSLGQGLEFLIYFQGNSAPDKSGLPSDRFSAERTGGSVSTLTIQRTQQEDSAVYLCASSATGRIGYTFGSGTRLTVV.

The genes are TRBV5-1 and TRBJ1-4; D gene unclear. The V gene's germline CDR1 is SGHRS and CDR2 YFSETQ. Trimming cost V 4 bases and J 8 bases, with 18 bases left between them. The CDR3 is made up of 15 amino acids. This chain's CDR3 is CASSPAHPRTEKLFF. Written as DNA, the CDR3 is TGCGCCAGCAGCCCAGCGCACCCGCGAACGGAAAAACTGTTTTTT.

This clone was observed once. J is TRBJ2-3 and V is TRBV9; D unclear. Germline CDR1 is SGDLS and CDR2 is YYNGEE. This CDR3 region has 15 residues. V lost 4 bases and J 1 base, leaving 13 bases between the germline ends. The CDR3 DNA sequence: TGTGCCAGCAGCAGTAGGAGAGTAGGCACAGATACGCAGTATTTT. Translation gives CASSSRRVGTDTQYF.

V usage is TRBV7-9 and J usage is TRBJ1-3; no definite D call. In germline, CDR1 is SEHNR, CDR2 FQNEAQ (reference sequence). CDR3 size: 10 residues. With 4 bases removed from V and 10 bases from J, the gap between germline ends came to 5 bases. CDR3 sequence (DNA): TGTGCCAGCAGCTCCTTTACCATATATTTT. The encoded protein is CASSSFTIYF.

The chain joins TRBV3-1 (or the pseudogene TRBV3-2) to TRBJ2-2; D perhaps matches TRBD2 (6 bases). This CDR3 contains 18 residues. Germline CDR1 LGHDT, CDR2 YNNKEL (reference sequence). V shed 1 base and J shed 2 bases, with 17 bases lying between them. This chain's CDR3 is CASSQVAGGRGNTGELFF. CDR3 DNA sequence: TGTGCCAGCAGCCAAGTGGCCGGTGGGCGGGGTAACACCGGGGAGCTGTTTTTT.

The V call is TRBV18, the J call TRBJ1-5; TRBD1 agrees at 7 bases. The germline CDR1 and CDR2 sequences are KGHSH and LQKENI. This CDR3 is built from 13 residues. The junction had 10 bases not matched to a gene; V was cut back by 6 bases and J by 11 bases. The CDR3 region is CASSQDGGQAQHF. The CDR3 DNA reads as TGTGCCAGCTCTCAGGACGGAGGACAGGCCCAGCATTTT.

This clone was detected once. The rearrangement joins TRBV3-1 (or the pseudogene TRBV3-2) to TRBJ2-5; unclear D gene. Trimming pared 0 bases from V and 4 bases from J, leaving 12 bases between. Germline values: CDR1 LGHDT, CDR2 YNNKEL (reference sequence). The CDR3 covers 15 residues. DNA of the CDR3: TGTGCCAGCAGCCAAGACTCGCTAGTCGGAGAGACCCAGTACTTC. This translates into CASSQDSLVGETQYF.

The chain links TRBV4-3 to TRBJ2-7; 7 bases map to TRBD2. Germline CDR1 is LGHNA and CDR2 is YSLEER. This CDR3 is built from 14 residues. V lost 2 bases, J lost 2 bases, and 3 bases stayed unmatched. CDR3 DNA sequence: TGCGCCAGCAGCCAACGACTAGCAGCCTACGAGCAGTACTTC. Its protein is CASSQRLAAYEQYF.

The chain links TRBV29-1 to TRBJ2-3, with TRBD2 matching over 10 bases. The CDR3 extends over 17 amino acids. Germline V lookup: CDR1 SQVTM, CDR2 ANQGSEA. After removal of 6 bases from V and 2 bases from J, the junction contained 14 bases not matched to a gene. DNA of the CDR3: TGCAGCGTCCTCGGGTTAGCGGGAGGACCAAACACAGATACGCAGTATTTT. Translated, it gives CSVLGLAGGPNTDTQYF.

V and J are TRBV19 and TRBJ2-1, with TRBD1 matching 12 bases. The J segment lost 9 bases and the V segment lost 4 bases, leaving 10 bases of the junction unmatched. Germline values: CDR1 LNHDA, CDR2 SQIVND (reference sequence). CDR3 length: 16 amino acids. The CDR3 reads CASSRAGTGGFSEQFF. For the CDR3, the DNA is TGTGCCAGTAGTAGAGCCGGGACAGGGGGCTTTAGTGAGCAGTTCTTC.

This sequence joins TRBV24-1 and TRBJ2-7; D gene ambiguous. The germline gives CDR1 KGHDR, CDR2 SFDVKD. The CDR3 is 13 amino acids. Trimming pared 3 bases from V and 2 bases from J, leaving 7 bases between. The CDR3 sequence is CATSDGVTYEQYF. For the CDR3, the DNA is TGTGCCACCAGTGATGGAGTTACCTACGAGCAGTACTTC.

This chain connects TRBV5-5 to TRBJ1-1; D is ambiguous. The CDR3 contains 13 residues. Trimming removed 1 base from V and 1 base from J, with 5 bases in between. The germline CDR1 and CDR2 sequences are SGHKS and YYEKEE (reference sequence). In DNA, the CDR3 is TGTGCCAGCAGCTTGACAGCGAACACTGAAGCTTTCTTT. Residues: CASSLTANTEAFF.

The gene calls are TRBV10-3 and TRBJ2-3; D is unclear. The CDR3 length is 14 residues. Germline V gene sequence: CDR1 ENHRY, CDR2 SYGVKD. The ends were cut back, 0 bases at V and 0 bases at J, with 4 bases in the middle. CDR3 nucleotides: TGTGCCATCAGTGAGTCTGTCAGCACAGATACGCAGTATTTT. Protein product: CAISESVSTDTQYF.

This clone was detected only once. The chain is built from TRBV9 and TRBJ1-1; D is undetermined. The germline CDR1 and CDR2 sequences are SGDLS and YYNGEE. Trimming shortened V by 3 bases and J by 11 bases, and 17 bases separated the two germline ends. The CDR3 runs to 13 residues. The CDR3 sequence: CASSARENPPAFF. CDR3 in DNA: TGTGCCAGCAGCGCGAGAGAAAACCCCCCCGCTTTCTTT.

This chain connects TRBV28 to TRBJ1-2; the match to TRBD1 covers 7 bases. V lost 1 base to trimming and J lost 4 bases; unmatched junction nucleotides: 3. The CDR3 totals 14 residues. Germline V lookup: CDR1 MDHEN, CDR2 SYDVKM. CDR3 in DNA: TGTGCCAGCAGTTTATCCACAGGGGTCTATGGCTACACCTTC. Encoded protein: CASSLSTGVYGYTF.

The chain employs TRBV4-3 and TRBJ2-6; 9 bases match TRBD1. Unmatched junction bases numbered 5, after V lost 5 bases and J lost 3 bases. CDR3 length equals 16 residues. Germline V gene sequence: CDR1 LGHNA, CDR2 YSLEER. CDR3 in amino acids: CASSGRDRDGANVLTF. CDR3 coding DNA: TGCGCCAGCAGCGGCCGGGACAGGGATGGGGCCAACGTCCTGACTTTC.

The chain recombines TRBV11-2 with TRBJ1-1; D call uncertain. V was trimmed by 1 base and J by 5 bases, leaving 11 bases between them. This CDR3 spans 14 amino acids. Germline V CDR1 and CDR2: SGHAT, FQNNGV. The chain's CDR3 is CASSLVVGDTEAFF. The CDR3 coding sequence is TGTGCCAGCAGCTTAGTCGTCGGGGATACTGAAGCTTTCTTT.

In the case of this clone: One junction end does not reproduce the germline sequence, and a read error may be involved. Other nucleotide sequences in the sample specify the same CDR3. V gene TRBV20-1 combines with J gene TRBJ1-2; D is unclear. The CDR3 is made up of 15 amino acids. CDR1 DFQATT and CDR2 SNEGSKA come from the germline V gene (reference sequence). This chain's CDR3 is CSASLFGSYDYGYTF. As DNA, the CDR3 is TGCAGCGCTAGTCTTTTCGGATCCTACGACTATGGCTACACCTTC.

The chain couples TRBV7-9 to TRBJ2-1; D call uncertain. The V gene lost 1 base and the J gene lost 0 bases, with 7 bases spanning the gap. Looked up from germline, CDR1 is SEHNR and CDR2 is FQNEAQ (reference sequence). This CDR3 has 15 amino acids. The CDR3: CASSLDYPSYNEQFF. In DNA, the CDR3 is TGTGCCAGCAGCTTAGACTACCCCTCCTACAATGAGCAGTTCTTC.

This sequence joins TRBV5-1 and TRBJ2-3; D is unresolved. V gave up 3 bases and J gave up 4 bases, with 9 bases separating them. CDR1 and CDR2 from the germline V gene are SGHRS and YFSETQ. This CDR3 contains 13 residues. The CDR3 region is CASSSPGSDTQYF. CDR3 nucleotide sequence: TGCGCCAGCAGCTCACCAGGTTCAGATACGCAGTATTTT.

This clone was observed once. The chain is built from TRBV7-2 and TRBJ2-3; TRBD2 might be the D (7 bases). In germline, CDR1 is SGHTA, CDR2 FQGNSA. With 4 bases removed from V and 4 bases from J, the gap between germline ends came to 18 bases. The CDR3 contains 16 residues. CDR3 sequence: CASSWGPSGFPDTQYF. CDR3 nucleotides: TGTGCCAGCAGCTGGGGGCCTAGCGGATTTCCAGATACGCAGTATTTT.